These 18 T cell receptor beta chains were all obtained from the same sample, sequenced in a study of T cells in pancreatic ductal adenocarcinoma. No neoadjuvant therapy was given to the selected pancreatic ductal adenocarcinoma patients before their surgery. Clones were sequenced by immunoSEQ multiplex PCR, and TCRdb holds only the in-frame ones, with some missing. The data show about 2,600 clones, with over 65% seen just once and approximately 13% held by the top ten. Sequencing was performed on pancreatic tumor tissue. The receptors originated from a human donor with pancreatic ductal adenocarcinoma.

In DNA form, the CDR3 reads TGTGCCAGCAGGAGAACAGGGGATCAGCCCCAGCATTTT. This sequence encodes CASRRTGDQPQHF. The chain uses TRBV2 and TRBJ1-5, with 7 bases lining up with TRBD1. This CDR3 comprises 13 residues. Germline lookup yields CDR1 SNHLY and CDR2 FYNNEI. Trimming at V came to 6 bases and at J to 5 bases, leaving 4 bases not matched to a gene.

This chain uses TRBV6-6 with TRBJ1-3, with D possibly TRBD1 on 5 matching bases. The CDR3 spans 14 residues. Germline V CDR1 and CDR2: MNHNY, SVGAGI (reference sequence). Trimming cost V 3 bases and J 4 bases, with 10 bases left between them. CDR3 protein: CASSYGGNGNTIYF. The CDR3 region has the DNA TGTGCCAGCAGTTATGGGGGGAACGGAAACACCATATATTTT.

The chain's CDR3 is CASSLRTRQGGSGYTF. CDR3 coding DNA: TGTGCCAGCAGCTTACGAACGCGACAGGGGGGCAGTGGCTACACCTTC. The chain is built from TRBV7-3 and TRBJ1-2; 9 positions match TRBD1. The J segment lost 7 bases and the V segment lost 2 bases, leaving 11 bases of the junction unmatched. The CDR3 has 16 amino acids. Germline CDR1 is SGHTA and CDR2 is FQGTGA. The full variable domain, in which reference TRBV7-3 and TRBJ1-2 provide the parts outside the CDR3, is GAGVSQTPSNKVTEKGKYVELRCDPISGHTALYWYRQSLGQGPEFLIYFQGTGAADDSGLPNDRFFAVRPEGSVSTLKIQRTERGDSAVYLCASSLRTRQGGSGYTFGSGTRLTVV.

The J gene is TRBJ1-3, the V gene TRBV6-6, with a weak D call TRBD1 (6 bases). The CDR3 covers 15 residues. CDR1 is MNHNY, CDR2 SVGAGI, per germline (reference sequence). V was clipped by 2 bases and J by 0 bases, with 8 bases between them. This chain's CDR3 is CASSYGQSSGNTIYF. CDR3 coding DNA: TGTGCCAGCAGTTACGGACAGAGCTCTGGAAACACCATATATTTT.

This clone was recorded only once. The CDR3 is CASSYPGTGEQYF. DNA of the CDR3: TGTGCCAGCAGCTACCCCGGGACAGGAGAGCAGTACTTC. The gene calls are TRBV7-2 and TRBJ2-7; TRBD1 matches 8 bases. The CDR3 runs 13 residues. After removal of 4 bases from V and 7 bases from J, the junction contained 6 bases not matched to a gene. Germline V gene sequence: CDR1 SGHTA, CDR2 FQGNSA.

The CDR3 DNA is TGTGCCAGCAGCTTGGCGACCGGGAGGGCCTACAATGAGCAGTTCTTC. Protein product: CASSLATGRAYNEQFF. The rearrangement links TRBV5-4 to TRBJ2-1; 8 positions agree with TRBD2. There are 16 residues in the CDR3. The trim removed 0 bases at V and 2 bases at J, leaving 4 bases unmatched. Germline V gene lookup returns CDR1 SGHNT and CDR2 YYREEE (reference sequence).

The CDR3 region is CASSLDQAWGSSTDTQYF. The DNA of the CDR3 is TGTGCCAGCAGCTTAGATCAGGCTTGGGGGAGTAGCACAGATACGCAGTATTTT. This chain uses TRBV11-2 with TRBJ2-3, with D possibly being TRBD1 or TRBD2 (5 bases each). The ends were cut back, 0 bases at V and 0 bases at J, with 16 bases in the middle. The CDR3 sequence is 18 residues long. The germline V gene encodes CDR1 SGHAT and CDR2 FQNNGV.

V usage is TRBV6-4 and J usage is TRBJ2-1; 7 bases are a match to TRBD2. The CDR3 is 17 amino acids. Germline V gene lookup returns CDR1 MRHNA and CDR2 SNTAGT. The ends lost 3 bases at V and 4 bases at J; junction bases unmatched: 12. This chain's CDR3 is CASSDVSPSGMYNEQFF. The CDR3 DNA reads as TGTGCCAGCAGTGATGTCTCCCCTAGCGGAATGTACAATGAGCAGTTCTTC.

V gene TRBV7-6 combines with J gene TRBJ1-1; TRBD1 might be the D (6 bases). The germline CDR1 and CDR2 sequences are SGHVS and FNYEAQ. The CDR3 consists of 15 residues. V was trimmed by 1 base and J by 6 bases, leaving 15 bases between them. The CDR3 nucleotides read TGTGCCAGCAGCTTAGGGATACAGGGCTTGCCTGAAGCTTTCTTT. It translates to CASSLGIQGLPEAFF.

This clone was found a few times. V usage is TRBV5-4 and J usage is TRBJ2-3; D is unclear. V lost 4 bases and J 0 bases, leaving 0 bases between the germline ends. CDR1 SGHNT and CDR2 YYREEE come from the germline V gene (reference sequence). CDR3 length: 11 residues. The CDR3 DNA sequence: TGTGCCAGCAGCAGCACAGATACGCAGTATTTT. Translation: CASSSTDTQYF.

In its sample, this clone is large (0.1 to 1%). V is TRBV4-1 and J is TRBJ2-1, with D tentatively TRBD1 (5 bases). The ends were cut back, 3 bases at V and 8 bases at J, with 8 bases in the middle. Germline CDR1 and CDR2: MGHRA and YSYEKL. The CDR3 covers 12 residues. The CDR3 bases are TGCGCCAGCAGCCATGGGGCGCATGAGCAGTTCTTC. Its translation is CASSHGAHEQFF.

The chain couples TRBV9 to TRBJ1-3, with D possibly matching TRBD1 (6 bases). V was cut by 1 base and J by 2 bases, with 13 bases left in between. The length of the CDR3 is 16 residues. CDR1 is SGDLS, CDR2 YYNGEE, per germline. The CDR3 nucleotides read TGTGCCAGCAGCGTATCAGGGGAGGGGGCTGGAAACACCATATATTTT. It specifies CASSVSGEGAGNTIYF.

Sample share makes this clone large. This sequence joins TRBV4-2 and TRBJ1-4; D might be TRBD1 (5 bases). The CDR3 has 15 amino acids. V was cut by 5 bases and J by 4 bases, with 14 bases left in between. CDR1 and CDR2 from the germline V gene are LGHNA and YNFKEQ. CDR3 protein: CASSLTRDFNEKLFF. The CDR3 DNA sequence: TGTGCCAGCAGCTTGACTCGGGACTTTAATGAAAAACTGTTTTTT.

In DNA, the CDR3 is TGCAGCGTTGAAAAGCTAGCGGGAGACGAGCAGTACTTC. Translation: CSVEKLAGDEQYF. This chain connects TRBV29-1 to TRBJ2-7; TRBD2 agrees at 10 bases. CDR1 and CDR2 from the germline V gene are SQVTM and ANQGSEA. V gave up 2 bases and J gave up 5 bases; unmatched junction bases: 3. This CDR3 spans 13 amino acids.

V gene TRBV9 combines with J gene TRBJ1-2; D remains ambiguous. CDR1 is SGDLS and CDR2 is YYNGEE in the germline V gene. This CDR3 is 12 amino acids long. Trimming pared 4 bases from V and 6 bases from J, leaving 10 bases between. CDR3 DNA sequence: TGTGCCAGCAGCTCCACCACTAATGGCTACACCTTC. It translates to CASSSTTNGYTF. Combining the CDR3 with reference TRBV9 and TRBJ1-2 gives the whole variable domain DSGVTQTPKHLITATGQRVTLRCSPRSGDLSVYWYQQSLDQGLQFLIQYYNGEERAKGNILERFSAQQFPDLHSELNLSSLELGDSALYFCASSSTTNGYTFGSGTRLTVV.

The gene calls are TRBV6-5 and TRBJ1-2; 7 bases agree with TRBD1. Trimming at V came to 6 bases and at J to 7 bases, leaving 2 bases not matched to a gene. The CDR3 has 11 amino acids. From germline, CDR1 is MNHEY and CDR2 SVGAGI. CDR3 in DNA: TGTGCCAGCAGCGACAGGGTTGGCTACACCTTC. This gives the protein CASSDRVGYTF.

The chain combines TRBV27 with TRBJ2-3, with D perhaps given as TRBD1 or TRBD2 (5 bases each). The CDR3 length is 14 residues. Trimming left V 5 bases short and J 5 bases short, with 14 bases between. Germline values: CDR1 MNHEY, CDR2 SMNVEV (reference sequence). CDR3 sequence: CASSDGVGVDTQYF. CDR3 nucleotides: TGTGCCAGCAGTGATGGGGTGGGGGTAGATACGCAGTATTTT.

The gene calls are TRBV10-3 and TRBJ2-7; 11 bases align to TRBD1. This CDR3 region has 16 residues. Germline CDR1 is ENHRY and CDR2 is SYGVKD. Losses at the gene ends were 6 bases for V and 3 bases for J; bases not matched to a gene: 10. This CDR3 is CAISNPPGTGGYEQYF. CDR3 in DNA: TGTGCCATCAGCAATCCCCCCGGGACAGGGGGCTACGAGCAGTACTTC.